This TCR beta chain was obtained from a study of CD8 T cells in ankylosing spondylitis. Of note for this clonotype: Its antigen is unknown.

Study-wide points: Typical of ankylosing spondylitis blood, it appeared, was a TCR beta motif of roughly eight highly homologous variants.

Germline loops: CDR1 SGDLS, CDR2 YYNGEE. Trimming removed 4 bases from V and 4 bases from J; junction bases left unmatched: 7. The CDR3 has 14 amino acids. TCRdb called the 5' RACE reads again in MiXCR, with one record for every CDR3 protein. The sample yields 200,000 to 300,000 distinct CDR3 sequences, around 7.8% seen once. Specimen: blood, either unsorted or a sorted T cell fraction (not recorded which). The TCR was taken from a male donor with ankylosing spondylitis or in good health (not recorded which). The chain recombines TRBV9 with TRBJ2-5, with 7 bases identical to TRBD1. The CDR3 loop reads CASSPLGQPETQYF. CDR3 in DNA: TGTGCCAGCAGCCCATTGGGACAGCCAGAGACCCAGTACTTC.